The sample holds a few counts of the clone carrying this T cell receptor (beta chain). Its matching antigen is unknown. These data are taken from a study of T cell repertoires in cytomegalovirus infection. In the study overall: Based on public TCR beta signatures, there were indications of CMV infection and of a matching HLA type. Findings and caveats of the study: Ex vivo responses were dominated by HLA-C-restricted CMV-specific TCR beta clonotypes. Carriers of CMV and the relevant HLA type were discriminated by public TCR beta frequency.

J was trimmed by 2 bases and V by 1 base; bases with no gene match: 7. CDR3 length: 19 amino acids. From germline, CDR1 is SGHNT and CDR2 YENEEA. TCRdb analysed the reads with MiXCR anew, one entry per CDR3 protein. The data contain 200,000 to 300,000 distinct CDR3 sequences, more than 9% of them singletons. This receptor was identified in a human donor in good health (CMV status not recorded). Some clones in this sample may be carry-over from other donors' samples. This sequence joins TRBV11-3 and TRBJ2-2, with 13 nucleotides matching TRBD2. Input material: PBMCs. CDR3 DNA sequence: TGTGCCAGCAGCTTAGCATCGGGACTAGCGGGGCGAAACACCGGGGAGCTGTTTTTT. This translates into CASSLASGLAGRNTGELFF.